These 19 T cell receptor beta chains share one sample of origin, sequenced in a study of blood T cell repertoires in COVID-19. Some clones are missing from TCRdb's copy, which holds only in-frame ones; the method was immunoSEQ multiplex PCR. The sample contains some 150,000 clones, roughly 85% of which appear only once. The sample taken for sequencing was peripheral blood. The receptors stem from an older man with acute or convalescent COVID-19.

This clone was picked up one time. The chain links TRBV7-9 to TRBJ2-1; the match to TRBD2 covers 11 bases. The V gene end was trimmed by 1 base and the J gene end by 4 bases; junction bases not matched to a gene: 6. The CDR3 totals 17 residues. Germline loops: CDR1 SEHNR, CDR2 FQNEAQ (reference sequence). CDR3 region: CASSLVGTSGLYNEQFF. CDR3 DNA: TGTGCCAGCAGCTTAGTAGGGACTAGCGGCCTTTACAATGAGCAGTTCTTC.

The chain recombines TRBV9 with TRBJ1-1; perhaps TRBD1 as D (5 bases). Germline V CDR1 and CDR2: SGDLS, YYNGEE. Trimming stripped 4 bases from V and 1 base from J, with 5 bases between. The length of the CDR3 is 12 residues. CDR3 in DNA: TGTGCCAGCAGCAGGGGGAACACTGAAGCTTTCTTT. Residues: CASSRGNTEAFF.

The chain recombines TRBV5-1 with TRBJ1-6, with 9 nucleotides matching TRBD1. The CDR3 is made up of 14 amino acids. Per the germline V gene, CDR1 is SGHRS and CDR2 is YFSETQ. The V segment lost 3 bases and the J segment 7 bases; nucleotides outside the gene matches: 2. CDR3 bases: TGCGCCAGCAGCTGGGACAGGGAGAATTCACCCCTCCACTTT. Translating it yields CASSWDRENSPLHF.

This clone was detected a few times. The chain uses TRBV19 and TRBJ1-5; unclear D gene. V lost 5 bases, J lost 4 bases, and 12 bases lay in between. The CDR3 consists of 14 residues. The V gene's germline CDR1 is LNHDA and CDR2 SQIVND (reference sequence). The CDR3 bases are TGTGCCAGTAGTGCGACAAGGAGGAATCAGCCCCAGCATTTT. Its translation is CASSATRRNQPQHF.

J is TRBJ2-7 and V is TRBV7-2; TRBD1 matches 9 bases. After removal of 1 base from V and 4 bases from J, the junction contained 5 bases not matched to a gene. Germline V lookup: CDR1 SGHTA, CDR2 FQGNSA. The CDR3 contains 15 residues. The CDR3 region is CASSLVSGQGYEQYF. In nucleotides, the CDR3 is TGTGCCAGCAGCTTAGTGAGCGGACAGGGGTACGAGCAGTACTTC.

This chain links TRBV7-9 with TRBJ2-7; D unresolved. This CDR3 is 12 amino acids long. Trimming removed 1 base from V and 6 bases from J, with 7 bases in between. Germline V lookup: CDR1 SEHNR, CDR2 FQNEAQ (reference sequence). The CDR3 is CASSLVPIEQYF. CDR3 coding DNA: TGTGCCAGCAGCTTAGTACCTATCGAGCAGTACTTC.

This clone was recorded once. The CDR3 DNA follows: TGTGCCAGTAGTTCCCGGACAGGGGAATGGGATACGCAGTATTTT. Its translation is CASSSRTGEWDTQYF. The chain is built from TRBV19 and TRBJ2-3; TRBD1 matches 9 bases. V gave up 5 bases and J gave up 6 bases; unmatched junction bases: 9. Germline CDR1 reads LNHDA; CDR2 reads SQIVND (reference sequence). The CDR3 totals 15 residues. The full variable domain, its missing parts supplied by reference TRBV19 and TRBJ2-3, is DGGITQSPKYLFRKEGQNVTLSCEQNLNHDAMYWYRQDPGQGLRLIYYSQIVNDFQKGDIAEGYSVSREKKESFPLTVTSAQKNPTAFYLCASSSRTGEWDTQYFGPGTRLTVL.

This clone was observed a single time. The chain combines TRBV6-2 or TRBV6-3 with TRBJ2-4; the match to TRBD1 covers 9 bases. The germline gives CDR1 MNHEY, CDR2 SVGEGT. The CDR3 is 15 amino acids. Trimming removed 4 bases from V and 8 bases from J; junction bases left unmatched: 9. The CDR3 region has the DNA TGTGCCAGCAGTTTGCCACAGGGGGCAGGGGACATTCAGTACTTC. This sequence encodes CASSLPQGAGDIQYF.

This clone was detected only a few times. The V and J genes are TRBV27 and TRBJ2-5; possibly TRBD2 for D (7 bases). V was pared by 3 bases and J by 7 bases, with 12 bases between. The CDR3 contains 13 residues. Germline assignment: CDR1 MNHEY and CDR2 SMNVEV (reference sequence). In DNA, the CDR3 is TGTGCCAGCAGTTTTCTAAGGGGGGGGACCCAGTACTTC. Translating gives CASSFLRGGTQYF.

The chain combines TRBV28 with TRBJ2-1; 8 nucleotides agree with TRBD2. V lost 4 bases, J lost 4 bases, and 12 bases stayed unmatched. The CDR3 is 17 amino acids. Germline V lookup: CDR1 MDHEN, CDR2 SYDVKM. For the CDR3, the DNA is TGTGCCAGCAGTTCGCGGCCCGGGAGGGCGCAGTACAATGAGCAGTTCTTC. It codes for CASSSRPGRAQYNEQFF.

The CDR3 DNA reads TGTGCCACCAGCAGAGAGCGAGCGGGAGTAGCTGATACGCAGTATTTT. Translated, it gives CATSRERAGVADTQYF. The chain has TRBV15 and TRBJ2-3, with TRBD2 identical over 8 bases. Germline V gives CDR1 LNHNV, CDR2 YYDKDF (reference sequence). The CDR3 covers 16 residues. V shed 0 bases and J 6 bases; nucleotides not matched to a gene: 8.

Worth noting for this clone: This specimen includes other DNA sequences encoding the same CDR3. The chain combines TRBV13 with TRBJ1-1, with 7 positions matching TRBD1. Germline CDR1 PRHDT, CDR2 FYEKMQ (reference sequence). J lost 3 bases, V lost 9 bases, and 7 bases had no gene match. This CDR3 is 13 amino acids long. CDR3 bases: TGTGCCAGTAGCCTGGGACAGCACACTGAAGCTTTCTTT. It translates to CASSLGQHTEAFF.

The rearrangement uses TRBV14 and TRBJ2-3; weak D call: TRBD2 (5 bases). The CDR3 loop spans 16 amino acids. Looked up from germline, CDR1 is SGHDN and CDR2 is FVKESK. The V and J ends lost 0 bases and 2 bases respectively, with 12 bases between them. CDR3 DNA: TGTGCCAGCAGCCAAGATGGCCAGCGGAACACAGATACGCAGTATTTT. Residues: CASSQDGQRNTDTQYF. The full variable domain, in which reference TRBV14 and TRBJ2-3 provide the parts outside the CDR3, is EAGVTQFPSHSVIEKGQTVTLRCDPISGHDNLYWYRRVMGKEIKFLLHFVKESKQDESGMPNNRFLAERTGGTYSTLKVQPAELEDSGVYFCASSQDGQRNTDTQYFGPGTRLTVL.

The chain links TRBV5-1 to TRBJ2-7, with D possibly being TRBD1 (8 bases). Germline V gene data show CDR1 as SGHRS and CDR2 as YFSETQ. The CDR3 runs to 15 residues. The V end lost 1 base, the J end lost 5 bases, and 16 bases lay between the germline ends. The CDR3 loop is CASSLTGGARNEQYF. The CDR3 bases are TGCGCCAGCAGCTTGACAGGGGGGGCCAGGAACGAGCAGTACTTC.

V gene TRBV7-2 combines with J gene TRBJ2-1; TRBD1 matches 9 bases. In germline, CDR1 is SGHTA, CDR2 FQGNSA. Trimming removed 5 bases from V and 3 bases from J; junction bases left unmatched: 11. The CDR3 has 17 amino acids. The CDR3 coding sequence is TGTGCCAGCAGCGCTCGTGGGACAGGGAAAGGCTACAATGAGCAGTTCTTC. It codes for CASSARGTGKGYNEQFF.

This sequence joins TRBV4-3 and TRBJ1-1; D not resolved. CDR1 is LGHNA, CDR2 YSLEER, per germline. The CDR3 has 15 amino acids. V gave up 4 bases and J gave up 1 base, with 13 bases separating them. In DNA, the CDR3 is TGCGCCAGCAGCCCCCTCCTCTCGGGGAACACTGAAGCTTTCTTT. Residues: CASSPLLSGNTEAFF.

The chain carries TRBV7-8 and TRBJ1-6; D gene unclear. Germline CDR1 and CDR2: SGHVS and FQNEAQ. The CDR3 covers 14 residues. Deletions cut 1 base from V and 5 bases from J, with 6 bases between. CDR3 bases: TGTGCCAGCAGCTTAGGTCAGGATAATTCACCCCTCCACTTT. Its protein product is CASSLGQDNSPLHF.

The chain employs TRBV10-3 and TRBJ2-3, with TRBD2 matching over 10 bases. The CDR3 spans 15 residues. The V segment lost 4 bases and the J segment 2 bases; nucleotides outside the gene matches: 3. Germline CDR1 and CDR2: ENHRY and SYGVKD. The CDR3 nucleotides read TGTGCCATCAGTGTTAGCGGGAGGATCACAGATACGCAGTATTTT. Its translation is CAISVSGRITDTQYF.

The rearrangement links TRBV29-1 to TRBJ2-1, with no clear D. With 4 bases removed from V and 4 bases from J, the gap between germline ends came to 8 bases. Germline lookup yields CDR1 SQVTM and CDR2 ANQGSEA. The CDR3 spans 12 residues. As DNA, the CDR3 is TGCAGCGTTGCCGACTCGTACAATGAGCAGTTCTTC. This codes for CSVADSYNEQFF.